The 22 T cell receptor beta chains listed next were all sequenced from one sample in a study of identical twins (dated by TCRdb to the mid-2010s). The library was generated by 5' RACE. Sequencing was carried out with an Illumina HiSeq 2000. The public reads were run again by TCRdb, first through fastp at Q25 and then through MiXCR, and only productive beta chains were kept. One record per CDR3 amino acid sequence lists the most common genes and DNA. The sample table contains roughly 630,000 distinct CDR3 sequences; only one count was recorded for 7.1% of them. Of the sample, over 1.5% falls within the top ten clones. The sample was also linked to a second study, of yellow fever vaccine responses in identical twins.

Sequencing was performed on PBMCs. These receptors all come from a woman between 18 and 30 years old in good health.

The genes are TRBV29-1 and TRBJ2-7; 10 bases are shared with TRBD2. With V trimmed by 4 bases and J by 11 bases, 5 bases remained unmatched. CDR3 length: 11 amino acids. Germline V gene lookup returns CDR1 SQVTM and CDR2 ANQGSEA. The CDR3 DNA follows: TGCAGCGTTGGACTAGCGGGCCAGGAGTACTTC. Its protein is CSVGLAGQEYF.

This clonotype was counted between two and nine times. This chain joins TRBV7-9 and TRBJ2-7, with TRBD1 identical over 7 bases. V shed 2 bases, J shed 3 bases, and the junction held 1 base outside the gene matches. Germline V gene lookup returns CDR1 SEHNR and CDR2 FQNEAQ (reference sequence). The CDR3 loop spans 13 amino acids. The CDR3 is CASSLRQGYEQYV. Here the CDR3 DNA reads TGTGCCAGCAGCTTAAGACAGGGCTACGAGCAGTACGTC.

This clonotype appeared many times. The chain has TRBV24-1 and TRBJ2-2, with D possibly TRBD1 on 5 matching bases. CDR3 length equals 14 residues. V was shortened by 12 bases and J by 7 bases, with 20 bases between the two germline ends. The germline V gene has CDR1 KGHDR and CDR2 SFDVKD. The CDR3: CAAGGAVSGGELFF. CDR3 nucleotides: TGTGCCGCCGGTGGGGCGGTGTCCGGCGGGGAGCTGTTTTTT.

This rearrangement joins TRBV7-2 to TRBJ1-2; perhaps TRBD1 as D (5 bases). The CDR3 runs to 17 residues. V was clipped by 1 base and J by 8 bases, with 23 bases between them. Germline V lookup: CDR1 SGHTA, CDR2 FQGNSA. The CDR3 region is CASSLGGLPGGAGGYTF. The CDR3 coding sequence is TGTGCCAGCAGCTTAGGAGGGCTCCCGGGAGGGGCCGGGGGCTACACCTTC.

The chain recombines TRBV12-3 or TRBV12-4 with TRBJ2-2; TRBD2 matches at 11 bases. Trimming removed 4 bases from V and 7 bases from J; junction bases left unmatched: 11. The CDR3 runs to 17 residues. The CDR3 bases are TGTGCCAGCAGTTCAGACTTGACTAGCGGGGTGAGCGGGGAGCTGTTTTTT. The encoded protein is CASSSDLTSGVSGELFF.

This clonotype was found many times. DNA of the CDR3: TGCAGTGCCCAGACTAGCGGGGGAAAGAACACCGGGGAGCTGTTTTTT. This sequence encodes CSAQTSGGKNTGELFF. The V call is TRBV20-1, the J call TRBJ2-2; TRBD2 matches 12 bases. Germline V gives CDR1 DFQATT, CDR2 SNEGSKA (reference sequence). The CDR3 spans 16 residues. The V gene end was trimmed by 6 bases and the J gene end by 1 base; junction bases not matched to a gene: 6.

This clonotype was seen more than once but under ten times. The chain carries TRBV12-3 or TRBV12-4 and TRBJ1-1; possibly TRBD1 for D (5 bases). The V end lost 3 bases, the J end lost 3 bases, and 11 bases lay between the germline ends. CDR3 length: 14 amino acids. CDR3 coding DNA: TGTGCCAGCAGTTTGTTTGGGGGGGACACTGAAGCTTTCTTT. Its protein is CASSLFGGDTEAFF.

The chain has TRBV14 and TRBJ2-7; TRBD2 might be the D (6 bases). CDR1 is SGHDN and CDR2 is FVKESK in the germline V gene. CDR3 size: 17 residues. V was pared by 0 bases and J by 0 bases, with 15 bases between. This chain's CDR3 is CASSQDGAGRSSYEQYF. The CDR3 coding sequence is TGTGCCAGCAGCCAAGATGGCGCGGGACGGAGCTCCTACGAGCAGTACTTC.

In its sample, this clonotype was seen many times. At one of its ends the junction is not consistent with the germline gene, which may arise from a read error. The rearrangement joins TRBV10-3 to TRBJ1-3; D is perhaps TRBD1 (6 bases). Per germline, CDR1 ENHRY and CDR2 SYGVKD. CDR3 size: 13 residues. The chain's CDR3 is CAISESGAADVHF. CDR3 coding DNA: TGTGCCATCAGTGAGTCGGGGGCAGCAGACGTGCATTTT.

This chain links TRBV4-1 with TRBJ2-4, with 12 bases identical to TRBD2. The CDR3 is 16 amino acids. From germline, CDR1 is MGHRA and CDR2 YSYEKL. V shed 2 bases and J 4 bases; nucleotides not matched to a gene: 3. The CDR3 spells CASSQPGLAGKNIQYF. The CDR3 coding sequence is TGCGCCAGCAGCCAACCAGGACTAGCGGGGAAAAACATTCAGTACTTC.

This clonotype has just a few counts. The chain carries TRBV6-1 and TRBJ2-2, with 11 bases identical to TRBD2. The germline V gene has CDR1 MNHNS and CDR2 SASEGT. The CDR3 spans 18 residues. J gave up 0 bases and V 5 bases, and 8 bases lay outside the gene matches. The CDR3 sequence is CASSPGTSGYANTGELFF. The CDR3 region has the DNA TGTGCCAGCAGTCCCGGGACTAGCGGTTACGCGAACACCGGGGAGCTGTTTTTT.

This clonotype occurred a few times. This chain joins TRBV12-3 or TRBV12-4 and TRBJ2-4, with 8 bases aligning to TRBD2. Losses at the gene ends were 3 bases for V and 7 bases for J; bases not matched to a gene: 2. The CDR3 totals 13 residues. CDR3 protein: CASSFGGENIQYF. The CDR3 region has the DNA TGTGCCAGCAGTTTCGGGGGGGAGAACATTCAGTACTTC.

V usage is TRBV2 and J usage is TRBJ2-2; the match to TRBD2 covers 12 bases. The germline V gene encodes CDR1 SNHLY and CDR2 FYNNEI. CDR3 length: 19 amino acids. The CDR3 is CTFCLVVSLAGGSTGELFF. The CDR3, as DNA: TGTACCTTCTGTTTAGTGGTCTCACTAGCGGGAGGTAGCACCGGGGAGCTGTTTTTT.

This clonotype was observed a few times. The J gene is TRBJ2-7, the V gene TRBV5-1; 15 bases agree with TRBD2. The CDR3 has 17 residues. Trimming took 2 bases from V and 4 from J; bases not matched to a gene: 7. Germline V lookup: CDR1 SGHRS, CDR2 YFSETQ. The CDR3 loop reads CASSFGTSGRPLYEQYF. For the CDR3, the DNA is TGCGCCAGCAGCTTCGGGACTAGCGGGAGGCCCCTGTACGAGCAGTACTTC.

This clonotype was seen a few times. This chain uses TRBV6-5 with TRBJ2-2; D possibly corresponds to TRBD2 (5 bases). Germline loops: CDR1 MNHEY, CDR2 SVGAGI. The CDR3 has 16 residues. The germline V and J ends were trimmed by 0 bases and 2 bases, with 10 bases remaining between them. The CDR3 is CASSYSKGGNTGELFF. Written as DNA, the CDR3 is TGTGCCAGCAGTTACTCGAAAGGAGGCAACACCGGGGAGCTGTTTTTT.

This chain connects TRBV2 to TRBJ2-1; 12 positions agree with TRBD2. V dropped 5 bases and J dropped 4; count of bases not matched to a gene: 6. Germline CDR1 is SNHLY and CDR2 is FYNNEI. This CDR3 has 16 amino acids. The CDR3 here is CASSITTSGGYNEQFF. CDR3 DNA sequence: TGTGCCAGCAGTATTACGACTAGCGGGGGATACAATGAGCAGTTCTTC.

The table lists this clonotype with a few counts. The CDR3 DNA follows: TGTGCCAGCAGCTTAGGGGGTCGGTACGAGCAGTACGTC. As protein: CASSLGGRYEQYV. The genes are TRBV7-9 and TRBJ2-7; D remains ambiguous. Between the trimmed V and J ends, which lost 1 base and 4 bases, there was a span of 8 bases. The CDR3 extends over 13 amino acids. Per the germline V gene, CDR1 is SEHNR and CDR2 is FQNEAQ (reference sequence).

This clonotype showed up many times. V gene TRBV5-1 combines with J gene TRBJ1-1, with D perhaps matching TRBD1 (6 bases). Germline CDR1 and CDR2: SGHRS and YFSETQ. The V end was cut by 4 bases, the J end by 1 base, with 14 bases between. This CDR3 has 15 amino acids. CDR3 residues: CASSLPGGGNTEAFF. The CDR3 bases are TGCGCCAGCAGCCTACCCGGAGGGGGGAACACTGAAGCTTTCTTT.

V usage is TRBV10-3 and J usage is TRBJ1-3; no firm D call. Germline V gives CDR1 ENHRY, CDR2 SYGVKD. Trimming removed 7 bases at V and 0 bases at J, with 7 bases between. CDR3 length equals 13 residues. The CDR3 DNA is TGTGCCATCATCCCGAGCTCTGGAAACACCATATATTTT. This gives the protein CAIIPSSGNTIYF.

The chain links TRBV27 to TRBJ2-7; tentatively, D is TRBD1 (6 bases). V was pared by 2 bases and J by 2 bases, with 13 bases between. CDR1 is MNHEY, CDR2 SMNVEV, per germline (reference sequence). The CDR3 spans 15 residues. The CDR3: CASSLEGQGPYEQYF. CDR3 sequence (DNA): TGTGCCAGCAGTTTAGAAGGGCAGGGGCCCTACGAGCAGTACTTC.

This clonotype showed up many times. V and J are TRBV3-1 and TRBJ2-1; 11 bases fit TRBD2. After removal of 4 bases from V and 9 bases from J, the junction contained 14 bases not matched to a gene. Germline V lookup: CDR1 LGHDT, CDR2 YNNKEL (reference sequence). The CDR3 consists of 17 residues. This CDR3 reads CASSPRIPGTSGLEQFF. In DNA, the CDR3 is TGTGCCAGCAGCCCCAGGATCCCCGGGACTAGCGGACTTGAGCAGTTCTTC.

This clonotype was picked up many times. This chain connects TRBV4-1 to TRBJ2-3, with D perhaps matching TRBD2 (6 bases). The germline V gene has CDR1 MGHRA and CDR2 YSYEKL. The length of the CDR3 is 15 residues. Trimming shortened V by 5 bases and J by 2 bases, and 14 bases separated the two germline ends. CDR3 nucleotide sequence: TGCGCCAGCAGCGGGACTGGGCGTTCCACAGATACGCAGTATTTT. As protein: CASSGTGRSTDTQYF.